This note documents a single T cell receptor (beta chain) sequence. This specimen belongs to a study of control samples from healthy donors and cancer patients. V gave up 3 bases and J gave up 3 bases; unmatched junction bases: 13. Germline V gives CDR1 SNHLY, CDR2 FYNNEI. CDR3 length equals 18 residues. Produced via immunoSEQ multiplex PCR; TCRdb's table is partial and in-frame only. The sample has 150,000 to 200,000 clones; 88% are singletons. V usage is TRBV2 and J usage is TRBJ2-3, with TRBD2 matching over 9 bases. The source is a man younger than 35 in good health. The material sequenced was blood. The CDR3 bases are TGTGCCAGCAGTGAGGCTAGCGGGATACCCCACGAGACAGATACGCAGTATTTT. Its translation: CASSEASGIPHETDTQYF.